Each of the 17 T cell receptor beta chains below was sequenced from the same sample in a study of T cell repertoires in cytomegalovirus infection. No antigen has been assigned to these receptors. MiXCR, applied by TCRdb to the reads, yields one record per CDR3 protein. This table holds about 160,000 distinct CDR3 sequences, approximately 21% found once. The specimen was CD8+ T cells from cultured PBMCs, collected from culture after CMV antigen stimulation. The source of these receptors is a human donor in good health (CMV status not recorded). Some clones in this sample may be carry-over from other donors' samples.

There are a few counts of this clonotype. The chain has TRBV28 and TRBJ2-1, with 7 bases fitting TRBD2. This CDR3 has 15 amino acids. Germline lookup yields CDR1 MDHEN and CDR2 SYDVKM. Trimming took 5 bases from V and 5 from J; bases not matched to a gene: 9. In DNA, the CDR3 is TGTGCCAGCAGTCATGGCCAGCGGGGCGACAATGAGCAGTTCTTC. Protein sequence: CASSHGQRGDNEQFF.

This clonotype was observed a handful of times. The rearrangement uses TRBV6-2 or TRBV6-3 and TRBJ1-5; D uncertain. Deletions cut 5 bases from V and 2 bases from J, with 13 bases between. This CDR3 has 15 amino acids. CDR1 and CDR2 (germline): MNHEY, SVGEGT. This chain's CDR3 is CASSLTTIGNQPQHF. In DNA form, the CDR3 reads TGTGCCAGCAGTCTCACTACGATCGGCAATCAGCCCCAGCATTTT.

The rearrangement uses TRBV28 and TRBJ1-5, with 10 positions matching TRBD1. There are 20 residues in the CDR3. Trimming at V came to 6 bases and at J to 2 bases, leaving 19 bases not matched to a gene. Looked up from germline, CDR1 is MDHEN and CDR2 is SYDVKM. CDR3 in DNA: TGTGCCAGCAGCATACCAACCGGGACAGGGGATATCGTAGGCAATCAGCCCCAGCATTTT. This sequence encodes CASSIPTGTGDIVGNQPQHF.

This clonotype was seen a handful of times. The chain uses TRBV7-2 and TRBJ1-1; TRBD1 agrees at 9 bases. The J segment lost 1 base and the V segment lost 3 bases, leaving 3 bases of the junction unmatched. Germline-derived CDR1 and CDR2 are SGHTA and FQGNSA. The CDR3 is 15 residues long. The CDR3 coding sequence is TGTGCCAGCAGCTTGGACAGGGGACCGAACACTGAAGCTTTCTTT. Protein sequence: CASSLDRGPNTEAFF.

The chain has TRBV5-8 and TRBJ1-2; perhaps TRBD1 as D (5 bases). Germline CDR1 is SGHTS and CDR2 is YDEGEE. The V and J ends lost 4 bases and 5 bases respectively, with 12 bases between them. This CDR3 has 13 residues. The chain's CDR3 is CASSEGRAYGYTF. CDR3 nucleotide sequence: TGTGCCAGCAGCGAAGGCAGGGCGTATGGCTACACCTTC.

The DNA of the CDR3 is TGTGCCACCATGGGGGCGGGGGAGACCCAGTACTTC. Protein sequence: CATMGAGETQYF. The chain has TRBV24-1 and TRBJ2-5; either TRBD1 or TRBD2 may supply D (6 bases each). V lost 8 bases and J 5 bases, leaving 11 bases between the germline ends. The CDR3 contains 12 residues. Per germline, CDR1 KGHDR and CDR2 SFDVKD.

This clonotype was found a few times. The V call is TRBV7-9, the J call TRBJ2-3; D is unresolved. Germline V lookup: CDR1 SEHNR, CDR2 FQNEAQ (reference sequence). V was shortened by 0 bases and J by 1 base, with 14 bases between the two germline ends. The CDR3 runs 17 residues. The CDR3 region is CASSLATEFYGTDTQYF. CDR3 bases: TGTGCCAGCAGCTTAGCTACCGAATTCTACGGCACAGATACGCAGTATTTT.

The CDR3 nucleotides read TGTGCCAGCAGTAAGGGGCGGTTCTACGAGCAGTACTTC. Amino acid sequence: CASSKGRFYEQYF. The chain carries TRBV7-9 and TRBJ2-7; D is perhaps TRBD1 (5 bases). Between the trimmed V and J ends, which lost 6 bases and 3 bases, there was a span of 12 bases. This CDR3 is built from 13 residues. The germline V gene encodes CDR1 SEHNR and CDR2 FQNEAQ (reference sequence).

This chain connects TRBV7-9 to TRBJ1-1; D call uncertain. The CDR3 extends over 17 amino acids. Germline CDR1 reads SEHNR; CDR2 reads FQNEAQ (reference sequence). Trimming stripped 1 base from V and 5 bases from J, with 20 bases between. This chain's CDR3 is CASSLGNKRVWGTEAFF. The CDR3 bases are TGTGCCAGCAGCTTAGGGAACAAACGTGTGTGGGGTACTGAAGCTTTCTTT.

The chain is built from TRBV3-1 and TRBJ1-1, with TRBD1 matching over 8 bases. The CDR3 spans 15 residues. From germline, CDR1 is LGHDT and CDR2 YNNKEL (reference sequence). After removal of 5 bases from V and 2 bases from J, the junction contained 7 bases not matched to a gene. CDR3 DNA sequence: TGTGCCAGCAGCTACTTCGGACAGGGAAACACTGAAGCTTTCTTT. Translating it yields CASSYFGQGNTEAFF.

This clonotype came up a few times. The chain couples TRBV7-8 to TRBJ2-7; D ambiguous. Trimming left V 1 base short and J 1 base short, with 8 bases between. CDR1 and CDR2 (germline): SGHVS, FQNEAQ. This CDR3 has 14 amino acids. Here the CDR3 reads CASSLGGQSYEQYF. In DNA form, the CDR3 reads TGTGCCAGCAGCTTAGGAGGCCAGTCCTACGAGCAGTACTTC. The full variable domain, in which reference TRBV7-8 and TRBJ2-7 provide the parts outside the CDR3, is GAGVSQSPRYKVAKRGQDVALRCDPISGHVSLFWYQQALGQGPEFLTYFQNEAQLDKSGLPSDRFFAERPEGSVSTLKIQRTQQEDSAVYLCASSLGGQSYEQYFGPGTRLTVT.

With regard to this clonotype: One end of the junction does not line up with germline, which may come from a read error. The rearrangement links TRBV6-1 to TRBJ2-2; D is undetermined. This CDR3 has 15 residues. Germline values: CDR1 MNHNS, CDR2 SASEGT. Here the CDR3 reads CASTEGPSNTGELFF. The CDR3 nucleotides read TGTGCCAGCACTGAAGGACCGTCGAACACCGGGGAGCTGTTTTTT.

This clonotype occurred a few times. This chain links TRBV7-2 with TRBJ2-7; D not certain. The CDR3 has 15 residues. Germline V gives CDR1 SGHTA, CDR2 FQGNSA. Trimming cost V 1 base and J 0 bases, with 10 bases left between them. CDR3 in DNA: TGTGCCAGCAGCTTAGTCGGAGCTTTCTCCTACGAGCAGTACTTC. Translation: CASSLVGAFSYEQYF.

The rearrangement joins TRBV5-1 to TRBJ1-2, with 12 bases lining up with TRBD1. V lost 4 bases to trimming and J lost 1 base; unmatched junction nucleotides: 8. Germline V gives CDR1 SGHRS, CDR2 YFSETQ. The CDR3 extends over 17 amino acids. CDR3 bases: TGCGCCAGCAGCCCCCGGGACAGGGGGCTTTTTAACTATGGCTACACCTTC. Residues: CASSPRDRGLFNYGYTF.

This clonotype has ten or more counts. The chain couples TRBV7-2 to TRBJ2-1; a weak D match, TRBD2 (5 bases). The CDR3 has 13 residues. Trimming took off 3 bases at V and 7 bases at J, with 10 bases between the two ends. Per the germline V gene, CDR1 is SGHTA and CDR2 is FQGNSA. The CDR3 loop is CASSFRGSNEQFF. CDR3 nucleotide sequence: TGTGCCAGCAGCTTCCGGGGTAGTAATGAGCAGTTCTTC.

This clonotype was observed a few times. The gene calls are TRBV28 and TRBJ1-1; a possible D gene is TRBD1 (5 bases). CDR1 is MDHEN and CDR2 is SYDVKM in the germline V gene. V lost 1 base to trimming and J lost 6 bases, with 18 bases between them. CDR3 length equals 16 residues. CDR3 in amino acids: CASSLYRGDVIAEAFF. The DNA for the CDR3 is TGTGCCAGCAGTTTATATAGGGGCGATGTCATCGCTGAAGCTTTCTTT.

Concerning this clonotype: A read error may be the cause here, since a much bigger clone is one base away. V is TRBV4-1 and J is TRBJ1-2, with 7 bases identical to TRBD1. The length of the CDR3 is 15 residues. The germline CDR1 and CDR2 sequences are MGHRA and YSYEKL. The J segment lost 4 bases and the V segment lost 4 bases, leaving 9 bases of the junction unmatched. CDR3 sequence (DNA): TGCGCCAGCAGCCGGACAGGCCTGCTAGGCTATGGCTACACCTTC. Translated, it gives CASSRTGLLGYGYTF.